The present T cell receptor beta chain was sequenced within a study of T cells in Graves' hyperthyroidism and ophthalmopathy. Template material for amplifying TCR beta CDR3 regions consisted of RNA transcripts. A first-round RT-PCR of the TCR CDR3 used the HTBI primer set. Using its own MiXCR run on the multiplex PCR reads, TCRdb lists one record per CDR3 protein. The top ten clones hold about 20% of a sample with roughly 350,000 distinct CDR3 sequences, around 15% of them seen once. This clonotype was counted many times. What it binds is unknown. The diagnostic basis comprised clinical symptoms, serum thyroxine and TRAb, thyroid ultrasound and orbital computed tomography. The study, taken as a whole, reports: In the blood, most expanded thyroid clonotypes above 0.001 appeared as well.

This CDR3 is built from 14 residues. Germline V gives CDR1 MNHEY, CDR2 SMNVEV (reference sequence). Trimming shortened V by 7 bases and J by 0 bases, and 12 bases separated the two germline ends. The rearrangement uses TRBV27 and TRBJ1-2, with a possible D match to TRBD1 (6 bases). The specimen was blood. This sequence was found in a woman in her 30s with Graves' ophthalmopathy. The CDR3 loop is CASNGGGPNYGYTF. The CDR3 region has the DNA TGTGCCAGCAACGGGGGCGGACCTAACTATGGCTACACCTTC.